These T cell receptor beta chains were read from a single sample in a study of T cell responses to AZD1222 COVID-19 vaccine. The repertoire was sequenced with immunoSEQ multiplex PCR; TCRdb's copy has only in-frame clones and lacks some. Among 130,000 or so clones listed, approximately 93% were seen once. The sequencing here drew on peripheral blood, taken on day 0 of AZD1222 vaccination. These receptors came from an adult in good health. The CDR3 runs from the conserved cysteine through the conserved F or W. Fields, in order: clone size, D gene, V gene, J gene, CDR3 protein, CDR3 DNA. The D gene is left open where the match is weak. For some rows the clone size is stated as once, few or many, or as a class when expanded; others skip it.

clone_size: NA; d_call: TRBD1; v_call: TRBV28; j_call: TRBJ2-5; cdr3_aa: CASSYRDSSETQYF; cdr3_nt: TGTGCCAGCAGTTACAGGGACAGTTCTGAGACCCAGTACTTC
clone_size: NA; d_call: NA; v_call: TRBV3-1/TRBV3-2; j_call: TRBJ2-1; cdr3_aa: CASSQVSKRAPIWTYNEQFF; cdr3_nt: TGTGCCAGCAGCCAAGTTTCGAAGCGGGCGCCCATTTGGACCTACAATGAGCAGTTCTTC
clone_size: NA; d_call: NA; v_call: TRBV29-1; j_call: TRBJ2-1; cdr3_aa: CSVEPSWGGYNEQFF; cdr3_nt: TGCAGCGTTGAGCCATCTTGGGGAGGCTACAATGAGCAGTTCTTC
clone_size: NA; d_call: TRBD1; v_call: TRBV6-1; j_call: TRBJ1-4; cdr3_aa: CASSESLGGPEKLFF; cdr3_nt: TGTGCCAGCAGTGAATCTCTAGGGGGCCCTGAAAAACTGTTTTTT
clone_size: NA; d_call: NA; v_call: TRBV28; j_call: TRBJ1-3; cdr3_aa: CASSLMGWGTGNTIYF; cdr3_nt: TGTGCCAGCAGTTTAATGGGTTGGGGAACTGGAAACACCATATATTTT
clone_size: NA; d_call: NA; v_call: TRBV2; j_call: TRBJ2-3; cdr3_aa: CASRAGTPGVGGDTQYF; cdr3_nt: TGTGCCAGCAGGGCCGGGACCCCGGGAGTAGGGGGAGATACGCAGTATTTT
clone_size: NA; d_call: TRBD1; v_call: TRBV3-1/TRBV3-2; j_call: TRBJ1-4; cdr3_aa: CASSRGTGGSTNEKLFF; cdr3_nt: TGTGCCAGCAGCCGGGGAACAGGGGGGTCAACTAATGAAAAACTGTTTTTT
clone_size: NA; d_call: NA; v_call: TRBV28; j_call: TRBJ2-2; cdr3_aa: CASSREFGTKIGELFF; cdr3_nt: TGTGCCAGCAGTAGAGAGTTCGGGACAAAAATCGGGGAGCTGTTTTTT
clone_size: NA; d_call: NA; v_call: TRBV5-4; j_call: TRBJ2-5; cdr3_aa: CASSLGQPQETQYF; cdr3_nt: TGTGCCAGCAGCTTGGGACAGCCCCAAGAGACCCAGTACTTC
clone_size: NA; d_call: NA; v_call: TRBV30; j_call: TRBJ1-1; cdr3_aa: CAWSRGANTEAFF; cdr3_nt: TGTGCCTGGAGCCGCGGGGCGAACACTGAAGCTTTCTTT
clone_size: NA; d_call: TRBD1; v_call: TRBV19; j_call: TRBJ1-5; cdr3_aa: CASRERTGGGQPQHF; cdr3_nt: TGTGCCAGCCGGGAGAGGACAGGGGGCGGTCAGCCCCAGCATTTT
clone_size: NA; d_call: NA; v_call: TRBV7-2; j_call: TRBJ1-5; cdr3_aa: CASSLVGNQPQHF; cdr3_nt: TGTGCCAGCAGCTTAGTGGGTAATCAGCCCCAGCATTTT
clone_size: NA; d_call: NA; v_call: TRBV28; j_call: TRBJ2-1; cdr3_aa: CASSFVGPYNEQFF; cdr3_nt: TGTGCCAGCAGTTTCGTGGGGCCCTACAATGAGCAGTTCTTC
clone_size: NA; d_call: NA; v_call: TRBV7-3; j_call: TRBJ2-3; cdr3_aa: CASSLMHSTDTQYF; cdr3_nt: TGTGCCAGCAGCTTGATGCACAGCACAGATACGCAGTATTTT
clone_size: NA; d_call: NA; v_call: TRBV2; j_call: TRBJ2-7; cdr3_aa: CASSPDGAYEQYF; cdr3_nt: TGTGCCAGCAGTCCCGACGGCGCCTACGAGCAGTACTTC
clone_size: NA; d_call: NA; v_call: TRBV3-1/TRBV3-2; j_call: TRBJ2-1; cdr3_aa: CASSQGDEQFF; cdr3_nt: TGTGCCAGCAGCCAAGGAGATGAGCAGTTCTTC
clone_size: once; d_call: TRBD1; v_call: TRBV28; j_call: TRBJ1-5; cdr3_aa: CAVISFSGTGIESNQPQHF; cdr3_nt: TGTGCCGTAATTTCGTTCTCCGGGACAGGGATTGAAAGCAATCAGCCCCAGCATTTT
clone_size: NA; d_call: TRBD1; v_call: TRBV18; j_call: TRBJ2-7; cdr3_aa: CASSPQGDSYEQYF; cdr3_nt: TGTGCCAGCTCACCGCAGGGGGACTCCTACGAGCAGTACTTC
clone_size: NA; d_call: NA; v_call: TRBV10-2; j_call: TRBJ1-3; cdr3_aa: CASSQGRDTIYF; cdr3_nt: TGCGCCAGCAGTCAGGGCCGGGACACCATATATTTT
clone_size: NA; d_call: NA; v_call: TRBV5-5; j_call: TRBJ2-7; cdr3_aa: CASSLRVNYEQYF; cdr3_nt: TGTGCCAGCAGCCTCCGGGTGAACTACGAGCAGTACTTC
clone_size: NA; d_call: NA; v_call: TRBV9; j_call: TRBJ2-3; cdr3_aa: CASTLQGRGTDTQYF; cdr3_nt: TGTGCCAGCACCTTACAGGGCCGGGGGACAGATACGCAGTATTTT
clone_size: NA; d_call: TRBD1; v_call: TRBV19; j_call: TRBJ1-1; cdr3_aa: CASSGSTGVAEAFF; cdr3_nt: TGTGCCAGTAGTGGATCGACAGGGGTCGCTGAAGCTTTCTTT
clone_size: NA; d_call: NA; v_call: TRBV3-1/TRBV3-2; j_call: TRBJ1-1; cdr3_aa: CASSQLMWGPGMAFF; cdr3_nt: TGTGCCAGCAGCCAATTAATGTGGGGGCCGGGAATGGCTTTCTTT
clone_size: NA; d_call: TRBD1; v_call: TRBV28; j_call: TRBJ2-5; cdr3_aa: CASIPDRAVETQYF; cdr3_nt: TGTGCCAGCATTCCGGACAGGGCCGTGGAGACCCAGTACTTC
clone_size: NA; d_call: NA; v_call: TRBV6-5; j_call: TRBJ1-1; cdr3_aa: CASSPSRSGTEAFF; cdr3_nt: TGTGCCAGCAGTCCATCCCGGTCGGGCACTGAAGCTTTCTTT
clone_size: NA; d_call: NA; v_call: TRBV12-3/TRBV12-4; j_call: TRBJ1-1; cdr3_aa: CASSPTLNTEAFF; cdr3_nt: TGTGCCAGCAGTCCTACTCTGAACACTGAAGCTTTCTTT
clone_size: NA; d_call: NA; v_call: TRBV27; j_call: TRBJ1-2; cdr3_aa: CASSLSQGVSYTF; cdr3_nt: TGTGCCAGCAGTTTAAGCCAGGGAGTCAGCTACACCTTC
clone_size: few; d_call: NA; v_call: TRBV5-1; j_call: TRBJ1-1; cdr3_aa: CASSLGGSGMNTEAFF; cdr3_nt: TGCGCCAGCAGCTTGGGAGGGTCGGGCATGAACACTGAAGCTTTCTTT
clone_size: NA; d_call: NA; v_call: TRBV4-3; j_call: TRBJ2-1; cdr3_aa: CASSQDGRGEQFF; cdr3_nt: TGCGCCAGCAGCCAAGATGGGCGGGGTGAGCAGTTCTTC
clone_size: NA; d_call: TRBD1; v_call: TRBV9; j_call: TRBJ2-7; cdr3_aa: CASSATGAGINEQYF; cdr3_nt: TGTGCCAGCAGCGCGACAGGGGCTGGGATTAACGAGCAGTACTTC
clone_size: NA; d_call: NA; v_call: TRBV7-8; j_call: TRBJ1-5; cdr3_aa: CASSPGFDGYNSSNQPQHF; cdr3_nt: TGTGCCAGCAGCCCCGGGTTTGACGGATATAACAGTAGCAATCAGCCCCAGCATTTT
clone_size: NA; d_call: TRBD1; v_call: TRBV7-3; j_call: TRBJ2-3; cdr3_aa: CASSLTGQGGRMDTQYF; cdr3_nt: TGTGCCAGCAGCTTAACTGGACAGGGGGGAAGAATGGATACGCAGTATTTT
clone_size: few; d_call: NA; v_call: TRBV6-5; j_call: TRBJ1-5; cdr3_aa: CASRGGEISNQPQHF; cdr3_nt: TGTGCCAGCAGGGGCGGGGAGATCAGCAATCAGCCCCAGCATTTT